The 20 T cell receptor beta chains presented below share a single source sample, sequenced in a study of Graves' ophthalmopathy and Graves' hyperthyroidism. The TCR beta CDR3 regions underwent amplification from RNA transcripts. Second-round multiplex PCR followed a first-round RT-PCR using HTBI primers. TCRdb re-derived calls from the multiplex PCR reads in MiXCR, one entry per CDR3 protein. The data show 350,000 to 400,000 distinct CDR3 sequences, 15% seen once. The specimen was peripheral blood. These receptor sequences come from a woman aged 18-29 years with stable Graves' hyperthyroidism.

At least ten counts were recorded for this clonotype. The chain uses TRBV20-1 and TRBJ1-1, with D perhaps TRBD1 (5 bases). This CDR3 contains 13 residues. The V end lost 4 bases, the J end lost 1 base, and 10 bases lay between the germline ends. CDR1 DFQATT and CDR2 SNEGSKA come from the germline V gene (reference sequence). CDR3 bases: TGCAGTGCTAACTACGACAGGAACACTGAAGCTTTCTTT. Translating gives CSANYDRNTEAFF.

This clonotype was observed many times. The chain combines TRBV10-3 with TRBJ2-7, with D possibly being TRBD2 (6 bases). This CDR3 is 15 amino acids long. Germline CDR1 is ENHRY and CDR2 is SYGVKD. V lost 2 bases and J 1 base, leaving 12 bases between the germline ends. For the CDR3, the DNA is TGTGCCATCAGTGAGCCACTCAGCGGGTCCTACGAGCAGTACTTC. Its protein product is CAISEPLSGSYEQYF.

In this sample, this clonotype turned up many times. The rearrangement links TRBV7-8 to TRBJ1-1, with a weak D call TRBD1 (5 bases). Per germline, CDR1 SGHVS and CDR2 FQNEAQ. The CDR3 loop spans 16 amino acids. Trimming left V 3 bases short and J 8 bases short, with 22 bases between. The CDR3 sequence: CASSFNQGVDGTEAFF. The CDR3 nucleotides read TGTGCCAGCAGCTTTAATCAGGGCGTGGATGGAACCGAAGCTTTCTTT.

This clonotype was recorded many times. The chain carries TRBV3-1 and TRBJ1-2, with a weak D call TRBD1 (5 bases). This CDR3 contains 12 residues. Per germline, CDR1 LGHDT and CDR2 YNNKEL (reference sequence). The germline V and J ends were trimmed by 1 base and 8 bases, with 8 bases remaining between them. The CDR3 DNA is TGTGCCAGCAGCCAAGGACAGAGCGGCTACACCTTC. Encoded protein: CASSQGQSGYTF.

This clonotype was seen ten or more times. The rearrangement joins TRBV6-1 to TRBJ1-2; D remains ambiguous. Germline V gives CDR1 MNHNS, CDR2 SASEGT. The CDR3 runs 14 residues. The V and J ends lost 2 bases and 1 base respectively, with 8 bases between them. The CDR3 DNA sequence: TGTGCCAGCAGTGAACTGACGGGTAACTATGGCTACACCTTC. Translation gives CASSELTGNYGYTF.

At least ten counts were recorded for this clonotype. The rearrangement uses TRBV24-1 and TRBJ2-2; TRBD2 matches at 7 bases. The CDR3 sequence is 16 residues long. Germline CDR1 reads KGHDR; CDR2 reads SFDVKD. The V gene end was trimmed by 1 base and the J gene end by 6 bases; junction bases not matched to a gene: 7. CDR3 sequence (DNA): TGTGCCACCAGTGATTTAACCGGGAGGAGGGCCGGGGAGCTGTTTTTT. Amino acids: CATSDLTGRRAGELFF.

The chain has TRBV7-2 and TRBJ2-7, with 9 bases lining up with TRBD2. The germline gives CDR1 SGHTA, CDR2 FQGNSA. V shed 0 bases, J shed 5 bases, and the junction held 11 bases outside the gene matches. The CDR3 totals 17 residues. CDR3 in amino acids: CASSLAGRTSVVDEQYF. For the CDR3, the DNA is TGTGCCAGCAGCTTAGCTGGAAGGACTAGCGTAGTCGACGAGCAGTACTTC.

This clonotype was observed at least ten times. The rearrangement links TRBV20-1 to TRBJ2-5; TRBD2 matches at 13 bases. V shed 1 base, J shed 9 bases, and the junction held 14 bases outside the gene matches. The V gene's germline CDR1 is DFQATT and CDR2 SNEGSKA (reference sequence). The CDR3 has 17 amino acids. The CDR3: CSARATTSGGFLSPQYF. DNA of the CDR3: TGCAGTGCTAGAGCAACGACTAGCGGGGGGTTCCTGAGCCCCCAGTACTTC.

The chain carries TRBV10-2 and TRBJ2-7; TRBD1 or TRBD2 may be the D gene (5 bases each). Per germline, CDR1 WSHSY and CDR2 SAAADI. The CDR3 length is 16 residues. Trimming took 4 bases from V and 0 from J, leaving 16 bases between them. The CDR3 loop reads CASSGRGDVISYEQYF. DNA for the CDR3: TGCGCCAGCAGTGGACGAGGGGACGTCATCTCCTACGAGCAGTACTTC.

The V gene is TRBV6-2 or TRBV6-3, the J gene TRBJ1-1; TRBD1 matches at 12 bases. Germline V gene sequence: CDR1 MNHEY, CDR2 SVGEGT. Trimming removed 2 bases from V and 4 bases from J; junction bases left unmatched: 2. This CDR3 contains 15 residues. The CDR3 reads CASSYGTGGFTEAFF. CDR3 DNA sequence: TGTGCCAGCAGTTACGGGACAGGGGGCTTCACTGAAGCTTTCTTT.

The sample holds many counts of this clonotype. The chain couples TRBV2 to TRBJ1-6; 11 bases match TRBD1. This CDR3 has 17 residues. Losses at the gene ends were 6 bases for V and 2 bases for J; bases not matched to a gene: 6. Germline V gene data show CDR1 as SNHLY and CDR2 as FYNNEI. CDR3 coding DNA: TGTGCCAGCAGGGACAGGGGGCGTGGTGCCTATAATTCACCCCTCCACTTT. Protein sequence: CASRDRGRGAYNSPLHF.

The J gene is TRBJ2-2, the V gene TRBV6-5; tentatively, D is TRBD1 (5 bases). V was clipped by 2 bases and J by 0 bases, with 10 bases between them. CDR1 MNHEY and CDR2 SVGAGI come from the germline V gene. The CDR3 is 16 residues long. Here the CDR3 DNA reads TGTGCCAGCAGTTACGCAGGGTTTTCGAACACCGGGGAGCTGTTTTTT. It specifies CASSYAGFSNTGELFF.

This chain joins TRBV12-3 or TRBV12-4 and TRBJ1-5; 8 bases agree with TRBD1. Unmatched junction bases numbered 7, after V lost 6 bases and J lost 3 bases. The CDR3 loop spans 15 amino acids. This chain's CDR3 is CASSWTQGVNQPQHF. CDR3 DNA: TGTGCCAGCAGCTGGACACAGGGGGTCAATCAGCCCCAGCATTTT.

This clonotype was seen a few times. The chain employs TRBV20-1 and TRBJ2-7, with a tentative D call TRBD1 (7 bases). The CDR3 contains 13 residues. CDR1 and CDR2 from the germline V gene are DFQATT and SNEGSKA (reference sequence). V lost 0 bases and J lost 3, with 9 bases in between. DNA of the CDR3: TGCAGTGCTAGAGACAGGGGGGACTACGAGCAGTACTTC. This encodes CSARDRGDYEQYF.

Many counts were recorded for this clonotype. The chain has TRBV12-3 or TRBV12-4 and TRBJ2-5, with TRBD2 matching over 8 bases. CDR3 length equals 14 residues. The ends lost 2 bases at V and 6 bases at J; junction bases unmatched: 5. The CDR3 protein is CASSLRGGLQTQYF. In DNA, the CDR3 is TGTGCCAGCAGTTTACGGGGGGGTCTCCAGACCCAGTACTTC.

The chain carries TRBV6-1 and TRBJ1-2; 9 positions match TRBD1. The CDR3 loop spans 15 amino acids. CDR1 is MNHNS and CDR2 is SASEGT in the germline V gene. J lost 2 bases, V lost 7 bases, and 8 bases had no gene match. This chain's CDR3 is CASNTRGQGNYGYTF. The DNA for the CDR3 is TGTGCCAGCAACACACGAGGACAGGGGAACTATGGCTACACCTTC.

This clonotype appeared many times. This chain joins TRBV19 and TRBJ2-2, with 7 positions matching TRBD1. Germline CDR1 reads LNHDA; CDR2 reads SQIVND (reference sequence). The CDR3 covers 14 residues. Trimming removed 5 bases from V and 3 bases from J; junction bases left unmatched: 3. The CDR3 loop reads CASSEGTDTGELFF. The CDR3 DNA reads as TGTGCCAGTAGTGAAGGGACAGACACCGGGGAGCTGTTTTTT.

This clonotype appeared many times. The rearrangement uses TRBV7-2 and TRBJ2-7; 10 bases are shared with TRBD2. This CDR3 comprises 15 residues. Per the germline V gene, CDR1 is SGHTA and CDR2 is FQGNSA. V was clipped by 5 bases and J by 4 bases; unmatched bases: 8. The CDR3 protein is CASSPPAGGPYEQYF. The CDR3 bases are TGTGCCAGCAGCCCGCCAGCGGGGGGGCCGTACGAGCAGTACTTC.

This clonotype was observed many times. The chain combines TRBV4-1 with TRBJ1-1, with D unclear. This CDR3 contains 13 residues. Germline V lookup: CDR1 MGHRA, CDR2 YSYEKL. Trimming left V 0 bases short and J 11 bases short, with 13 bases between. The CDR3 loop is CASSQDDTTSAFF. Here the CDR3 DNA reads TGCGCCAGCAGCCAAGATGACACAACCTCGGCTTTCTTT.

A few counts support this clonotype. V is TRBV4-2 and J is TRBJ2-7; TRBD1 matches 8 bases. Germline values: CDR1 LGHNA, CDR2 YNFKEQ. This CDR3 contains 16 residues. The V and J ends lost 4 bases and 2 bases, in that order; junction bases with no gene match: 10. This CDR3 reads CASSRDQTGDAYEQYF. The CDR3 coding sequence is TGTGCCAGCAGCCGGGACCAGACAGGGGACGCCTACGAGCAGTACTTC.